This is a list of T cell receptor beta chains from one sample in a study of cytomegalovirus exposure and HLA in healthy donors. The protocol was immunoSEQ multiplex PCR, while the TCRdb copy is restricted to in-frame clones and leaves out a portion. Among roughly 180,000 clones listed, about four fifths were seen once. What was sequenced was PBMCs. The receptors originated from a man between 18 and 29 years old in good health and CMV-seropositive. Both conserved end residues are part of each CDR3. A D gene is named only where the DNA matches it firmly. Size is omitted from some rows. Given values are once, few, many or a class for expanded clones.

V	size	D	length	J	CDR3	DNA
TRBV19	.	.	14	TRBJ2-1	CASTAVGQFHEQFF	TGTGCCAGTACTGCGGTCGGACAATTCCATGAGCAGTTCTTC
TRBV27	.	.	13	TRBJ1-1	CASSLRGSTEAFF	TGTGCCAGCAGTTTACGGGGGAGCACTGAAGCTTTCTTT
TRBV4-1	.	TRBD1	16	TRBJ1-1	CASSQDSGGWGTEAFF	TGCGCCAGCAGCCAAGATTCAGGGGGCTGGGGAACTGAAGCTTTCTTT
TRBV4-3	.	TRBD2	16	TRBJ2-1	CASSQGTSGYYNEQFF	TGCGCCAGCAGCCAGGGGACTAGCGGGTATTACAATGAGCAGTTCTTC
TRBV6-1	.	TRBD2	15	TRBJ2-1	CASSLTSGRNNEQFF	TGTGCCAGCTCCCTGACTAGCGGGAGGAACAATGAGCAGTTCTTC
TRBV6-5	.	.	15	TRBJ2-3	CASSYRQDLTDTQYF	TGTGCCAGCAGTTACAGACAGGACCTCACAGATACGCAGTATTTT
TRBV5-4	.	.	13	TRBJ1-2	CASSKEDGYGYTF	TGTGCCAGCAGCAAGGAAGACGGGTATGGCTACACCTTC
TRBV9	.	TRBD1	14	TRBJ2-2	CASSVRQGGWELFF	TGTGCCAGCAGCGTAAGACAGGGGGGTTGGGAGCTGTTTTTT
TRBV30	.	.	15	TRBJ2-7	CAWSLRIGALSEQYF	TGTGCCTGGAGTCTCCGGATAGGGGCGCTCTCCGAGCAGTACTTC
TRBV5-1	.	.	16	TRBJ2-3	CASSSPQTGATDTQYF	TGCGCCAGCAGCTCGCCACAGACGGGAGCCACAGATACGCAGTATTTT
TRBV11-2	.	TRBD1	14	TRBJ2-2	CARGGTGGTGELFF	TGTGCCAGGGGAGGGACAGGGGGGACCGGGGAGCTGTTTTTT
TRBV9	.	TRBD2	17	TRBJ2-1	CASSSPSGGDNFNEQFF	TGTGCCAGCAGCTCTCCATCGGGGGGGGATAATTTCAATGAGCAGTTCTTC
TRBV28	.	.	18	TRBJ2-1	CASSLGPIDRFSYNEQFF	TGTGCCAGCAGTTTAGGGCCAATAGACAGGTTCTCCTACAATGAGCAGTTCTTC
TRBV14	.	TRBD1	16	TRBJ2-5	CASSPLRGQVQETQYF	TGTGCCAGCAGCCCCCTCCGGGGACAGGTCCAAGAGACCCAGTACTTC
TRBV4-2	.	TRBD1	20	TRBJ2-6	CASTLYRLGTGVSGANVLTF	TGTGCCAGCACCCTGTACAGGTTGGGGACAGGGGTCTCTGGGGCCAACGTCCTGACTTTC
TRBV4-3	few	TRBD2	17	TRBJ2-1	CASSQGLAGEGEDEQFF	TGCGCCAGCAGCCAAGGACTAGCGGGAGAGGGGGAGGATGAGCAGTTCTTC
TRBV19	many	TRBD1	14	TRBJ1-1	CASSVGQGNTEAFF	TGTGCCAGTAGTGTGGGACAGGGGAACACTGAAGCTTTCTTT
TRBV27	.	.	13	TRBJ2-7	CATRAEGQGEQYF	TGTGCCACCCGGGCGGAAGGGCAGGGGGAGCAGTACTTC
TRBV27	once	TRBD1	13	TRBJ2-1	CASSADRVNEQFF	TGTGCCAGCAGTGCGGACAGGGTCAATGAGCAGTTCTTC
TRBV9	.	.	16	TRBJ2-3	CASSVDGLDSTDTQYF	TGTGCCAGCAGCGTAGACGGACTCGACAGCACAGATACGCAGTATTTT